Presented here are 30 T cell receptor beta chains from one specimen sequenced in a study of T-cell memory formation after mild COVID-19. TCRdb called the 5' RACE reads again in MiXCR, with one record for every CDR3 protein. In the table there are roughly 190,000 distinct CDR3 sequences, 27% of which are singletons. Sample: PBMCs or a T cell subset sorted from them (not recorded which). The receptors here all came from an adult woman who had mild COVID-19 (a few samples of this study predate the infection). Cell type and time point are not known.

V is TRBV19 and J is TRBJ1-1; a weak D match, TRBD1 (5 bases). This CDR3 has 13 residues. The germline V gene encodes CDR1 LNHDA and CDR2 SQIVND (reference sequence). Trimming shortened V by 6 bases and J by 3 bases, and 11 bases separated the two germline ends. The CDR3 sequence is CASRAGRDTEAFF. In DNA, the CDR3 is TGTGCCAGTAGGGCAGGGCGGGACACTGAAGCTTTCTTT.

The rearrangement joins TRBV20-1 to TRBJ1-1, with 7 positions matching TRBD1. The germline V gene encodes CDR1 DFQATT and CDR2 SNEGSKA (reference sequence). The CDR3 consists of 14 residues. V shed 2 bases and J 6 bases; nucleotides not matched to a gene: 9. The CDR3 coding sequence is TGCAGTGCTAGACAGGGGGGCTATATCCCTGAAGCTTTCTTT. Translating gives CSARQGGYIPEAFF.

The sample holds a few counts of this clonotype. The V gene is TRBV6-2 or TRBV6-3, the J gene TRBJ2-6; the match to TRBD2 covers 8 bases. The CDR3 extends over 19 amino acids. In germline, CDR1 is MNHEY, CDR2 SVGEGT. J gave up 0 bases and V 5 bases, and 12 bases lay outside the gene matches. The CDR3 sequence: CASSPGRAAGYSGANVLTF. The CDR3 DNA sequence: TGTGCCAGCAGTCCCGGGAGGGCCGCGGGATACTCTGGGGCCAACGTCCTGACTTTC.

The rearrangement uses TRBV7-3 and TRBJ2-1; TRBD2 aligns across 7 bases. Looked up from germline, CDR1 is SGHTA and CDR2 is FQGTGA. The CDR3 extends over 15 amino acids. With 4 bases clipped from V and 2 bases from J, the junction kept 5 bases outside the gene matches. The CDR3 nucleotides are TGTGCCAGCAGCTCCGGCGGGGGACCCTACAATGAGCAGTTCTTC. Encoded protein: CASSSGGGPYNEQFF.

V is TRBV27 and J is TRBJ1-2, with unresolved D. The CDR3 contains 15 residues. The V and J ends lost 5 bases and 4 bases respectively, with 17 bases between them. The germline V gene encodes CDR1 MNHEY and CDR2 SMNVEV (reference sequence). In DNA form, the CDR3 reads TGTGCCAGCAGTCCCGACCCGAGTCAATTCTATGGCTACACCTTC. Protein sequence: CASSPDPSQFYGYTF.

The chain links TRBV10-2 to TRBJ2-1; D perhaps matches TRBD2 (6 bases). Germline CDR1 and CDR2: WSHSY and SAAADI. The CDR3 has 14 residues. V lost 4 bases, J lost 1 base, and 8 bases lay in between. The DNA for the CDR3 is TGCGCCAGCAGTGGCGGGACTTCCTACAATGAGCAGTTCTTC. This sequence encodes CASSGGTSYNEQFF.

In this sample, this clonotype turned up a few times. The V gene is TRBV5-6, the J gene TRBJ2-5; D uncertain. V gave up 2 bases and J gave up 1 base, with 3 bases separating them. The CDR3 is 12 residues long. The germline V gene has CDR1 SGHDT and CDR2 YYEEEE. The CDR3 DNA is TGTGCCAGCAGCTTCGTCCAAGAGACCCAGTACTTC. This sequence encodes CASSFVQETQYF.

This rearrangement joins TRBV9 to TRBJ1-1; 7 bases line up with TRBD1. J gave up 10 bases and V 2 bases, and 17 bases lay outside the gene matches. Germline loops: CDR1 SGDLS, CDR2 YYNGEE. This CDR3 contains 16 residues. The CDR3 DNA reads TGTGCCAGCAGCGTCCCTCAAGGGGGCTTTTCGGTGGGAGCTTTCTTT. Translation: CASSVPQGGFSVGAFF.

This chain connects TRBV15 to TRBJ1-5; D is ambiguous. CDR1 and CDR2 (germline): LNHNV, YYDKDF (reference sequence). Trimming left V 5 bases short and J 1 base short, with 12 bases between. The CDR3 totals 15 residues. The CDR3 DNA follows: TGTGCCACCAGCCGACTCGGCGGAAGCAATCAGCCCCAGCATTTT. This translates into CATSRLGGSNQPQHF. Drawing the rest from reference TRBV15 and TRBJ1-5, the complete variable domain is DAMVIQNPRYQVTQFGKPVTLSCSQTLNHNVMYWYQQKSSQAPKLLFHYYDKDFNNEADTPDNFQSRRPNTSFCFLDIRSPGLGDTAMYLCATSRLGGSNQPQHFGDGTRLSIL.

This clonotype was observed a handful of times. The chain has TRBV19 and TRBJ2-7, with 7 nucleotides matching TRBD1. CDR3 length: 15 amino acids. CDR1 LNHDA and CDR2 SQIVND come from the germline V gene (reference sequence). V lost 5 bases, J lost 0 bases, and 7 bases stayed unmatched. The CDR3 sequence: CASSADRTSSYEQYF. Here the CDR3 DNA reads TGTGCCAGTAGTGCGGACAGGACCAGCTCCTACGAGCAGTACTTC.

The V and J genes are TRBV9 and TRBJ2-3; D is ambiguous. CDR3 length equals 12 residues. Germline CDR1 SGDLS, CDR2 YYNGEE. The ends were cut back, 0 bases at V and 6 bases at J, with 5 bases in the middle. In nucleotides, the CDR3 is TGTGCCAGCAGCGTAGCGGCCGATACGCAGTATTTT. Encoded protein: CASSVAADTQYF.

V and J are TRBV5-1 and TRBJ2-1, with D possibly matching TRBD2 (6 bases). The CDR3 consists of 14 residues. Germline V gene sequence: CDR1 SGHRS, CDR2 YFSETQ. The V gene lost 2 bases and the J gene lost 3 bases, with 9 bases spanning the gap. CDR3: CASSFRLGYNEQFF. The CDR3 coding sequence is TGCGCCAGCAGCTTCCGACTAGGCTACAATGAGCAGTTCTTC.

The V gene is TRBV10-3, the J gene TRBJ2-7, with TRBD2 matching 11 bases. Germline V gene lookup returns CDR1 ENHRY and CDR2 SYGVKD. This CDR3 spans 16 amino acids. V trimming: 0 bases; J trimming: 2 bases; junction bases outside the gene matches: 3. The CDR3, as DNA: TGTGCCATCAGTGAGTCGGGGACTAGCGGAACCTACGAGCAGTACTTC. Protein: CAISESGTSGTYEQYF.

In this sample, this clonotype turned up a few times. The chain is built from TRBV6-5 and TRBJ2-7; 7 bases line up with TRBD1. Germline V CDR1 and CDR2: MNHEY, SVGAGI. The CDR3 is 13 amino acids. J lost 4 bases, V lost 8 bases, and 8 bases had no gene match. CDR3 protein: CASGRQGRYEQYF. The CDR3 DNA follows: TGTGCCAGCGGGAGACAGGGAAGGTACGAGCAGTACTTC.

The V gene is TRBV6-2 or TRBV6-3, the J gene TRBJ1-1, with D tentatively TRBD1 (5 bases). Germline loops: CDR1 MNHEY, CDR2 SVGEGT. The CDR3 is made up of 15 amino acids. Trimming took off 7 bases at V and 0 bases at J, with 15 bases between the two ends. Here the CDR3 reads CASITREGVNTEAFF. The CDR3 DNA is TGTGCCAGCATCACCAGGGAAGGAGTGAACACTGAAGCTTTCTTT.

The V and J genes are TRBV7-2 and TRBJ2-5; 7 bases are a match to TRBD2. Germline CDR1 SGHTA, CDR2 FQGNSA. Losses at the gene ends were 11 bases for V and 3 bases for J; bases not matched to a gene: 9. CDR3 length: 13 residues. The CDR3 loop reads CARRAGVEETQYF. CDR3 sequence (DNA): TGTGCCCGGCGGGCGGGAGTCGAAGAGACCCAGTACTTC.

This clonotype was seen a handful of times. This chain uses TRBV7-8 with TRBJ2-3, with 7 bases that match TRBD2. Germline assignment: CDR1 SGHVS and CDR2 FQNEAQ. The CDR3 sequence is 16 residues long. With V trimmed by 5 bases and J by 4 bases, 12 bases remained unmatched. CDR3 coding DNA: TGTGCCAGCAGCCCGAGGGCGGGGAGGGCAGCAGATACGCAGTATTTT. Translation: CASSPRAGRAADTQYF.

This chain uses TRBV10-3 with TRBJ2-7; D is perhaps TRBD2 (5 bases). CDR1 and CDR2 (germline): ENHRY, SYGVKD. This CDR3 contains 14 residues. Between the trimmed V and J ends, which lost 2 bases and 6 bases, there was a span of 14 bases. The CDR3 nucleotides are TGTGCCATCAGTGAGACCGGACTCCTGGCCGAGCAGTACTTC. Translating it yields CAISETGLLAEQYF.

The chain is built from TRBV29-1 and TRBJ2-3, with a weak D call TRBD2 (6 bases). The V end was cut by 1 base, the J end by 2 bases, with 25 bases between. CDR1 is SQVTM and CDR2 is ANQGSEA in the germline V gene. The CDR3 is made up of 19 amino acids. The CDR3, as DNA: TGCAGCGTTGAAGGAGGGGAAATGGGACTCCACAGGCACACAGATACGCAGTATTTT. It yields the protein CSVEGGEMGLHRHTDTQYF.

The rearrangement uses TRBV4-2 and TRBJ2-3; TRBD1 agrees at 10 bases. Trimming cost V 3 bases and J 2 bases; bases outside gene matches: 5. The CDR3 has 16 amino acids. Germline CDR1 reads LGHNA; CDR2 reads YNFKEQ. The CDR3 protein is CASSQAGTGATDTQYF. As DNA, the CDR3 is TGTGCCAGCAGCCAGGCCGGGACAGGGGCCACAGATACGCAGTATTTT.

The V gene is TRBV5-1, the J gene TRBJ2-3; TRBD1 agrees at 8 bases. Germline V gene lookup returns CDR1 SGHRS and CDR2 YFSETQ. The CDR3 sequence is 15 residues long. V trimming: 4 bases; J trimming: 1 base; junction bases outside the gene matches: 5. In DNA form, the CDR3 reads TGCGCCAGCAGCGCCGGACAGGGAGGCACAGATACGCAGTATTTT. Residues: CASSAGQGGTDTQYF. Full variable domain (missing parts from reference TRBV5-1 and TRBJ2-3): KAGVTQTPRYLIKTRGQQVTLSCSPISGHRSVSWYQQTPGQGLQFLFEYFSETQRNKGNFPGRFSGRQFSNSRSEMNVSTLELGDSALYLCASSAGQGGTDTQYFGPGTRLTVL.

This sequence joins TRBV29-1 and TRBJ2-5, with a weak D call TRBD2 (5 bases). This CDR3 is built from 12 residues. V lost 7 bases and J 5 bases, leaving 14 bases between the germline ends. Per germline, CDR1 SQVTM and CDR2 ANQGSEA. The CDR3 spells CSAWRMGETQYF. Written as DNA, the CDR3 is TGCAGCGCCTGGAGGATGGGGGAGACCCAGTACTTC.

The CDR3 is CATSRLSGGLNTQYF. The DNA for the CDR3 is TGTGCCACCAGCAGATTGAGCGGGGGGTTAAATACGCAGTATTTT. V gene TRBV15 combines with J gene TRBJ2-3; 9 positions match TRBD2. The V gene's germline CDR1 is LNHNV and CDR2 YYDKDF (reference sequence). With 2 bases clipped from V and 7 bases from J, the junction kept 7 bases outside the gene matches. This CDR3 comprises 15 residues.

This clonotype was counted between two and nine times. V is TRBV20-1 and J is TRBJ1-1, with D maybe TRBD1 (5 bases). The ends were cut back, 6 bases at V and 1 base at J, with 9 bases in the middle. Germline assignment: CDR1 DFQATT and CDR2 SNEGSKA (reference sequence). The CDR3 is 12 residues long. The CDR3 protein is CSAFGQNTEAFF. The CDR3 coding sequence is TGCAGTGCCTTTGGACAGAACACTGAAGCTTTCTTT.

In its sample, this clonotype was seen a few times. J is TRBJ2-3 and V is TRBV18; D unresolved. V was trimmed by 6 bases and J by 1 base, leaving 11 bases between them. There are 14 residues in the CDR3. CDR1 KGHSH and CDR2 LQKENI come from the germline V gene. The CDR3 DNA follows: TGTGCCAGCTCCCCGTTTGATGGCACAGATACGCAGTATTTT. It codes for CASSPFDGTDTQYF.

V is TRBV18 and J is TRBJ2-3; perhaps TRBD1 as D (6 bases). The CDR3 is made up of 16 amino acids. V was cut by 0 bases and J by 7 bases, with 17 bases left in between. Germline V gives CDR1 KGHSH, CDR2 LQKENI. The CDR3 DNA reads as TGTGCCAGCTCACCACCTTCCACAGGGAGAGGAAATACGCAGTATTTT. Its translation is CASSPPSTGRGNTQYF.

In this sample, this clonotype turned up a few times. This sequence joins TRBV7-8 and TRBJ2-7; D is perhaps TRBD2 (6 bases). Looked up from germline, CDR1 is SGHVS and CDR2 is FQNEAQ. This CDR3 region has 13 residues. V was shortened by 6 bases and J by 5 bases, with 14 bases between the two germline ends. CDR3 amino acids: CASRRDGPDEQYF. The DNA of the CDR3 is TGTGCCAGCAGGCGGGACGGCCCGGACGAGCAGTACTTC.

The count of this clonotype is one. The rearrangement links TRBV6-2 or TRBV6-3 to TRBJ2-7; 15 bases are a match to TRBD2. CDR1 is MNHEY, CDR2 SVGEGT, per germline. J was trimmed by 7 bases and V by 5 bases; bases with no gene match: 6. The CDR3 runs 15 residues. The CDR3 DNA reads TGTGCCAGCAGTGACGGGACTAGCGGGAGGTTGGAGCAGTACTTC. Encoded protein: CASSDGTSGRLEQYF.

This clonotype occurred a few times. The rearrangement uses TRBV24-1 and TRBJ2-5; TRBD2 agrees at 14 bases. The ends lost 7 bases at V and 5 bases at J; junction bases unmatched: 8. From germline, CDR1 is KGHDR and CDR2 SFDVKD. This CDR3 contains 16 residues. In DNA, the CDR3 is TGTGCCACCAGCATCGGGACTAGCGGGAGTCGCGAGACCCAGTACTTC. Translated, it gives CATSIGTSGSRETQYF.

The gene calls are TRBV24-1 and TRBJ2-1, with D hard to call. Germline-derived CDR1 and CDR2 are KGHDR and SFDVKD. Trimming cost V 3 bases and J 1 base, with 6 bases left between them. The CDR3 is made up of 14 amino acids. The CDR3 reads CATSDAPSYNEQFF. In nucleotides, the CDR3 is TGTGCCACCAGTGATGCCCCTTCCTACAATGAGCAGTTCTTC.